The clone carrying this T cell receptor beta chain was recorded at least ten times. The target antigen is unknown. Per germline, CDR1 SGHVS and CDR2 FQNEAQ. The CDR3 totals 16 residues. V shed 5 bases, J shed 1 base, and the junction held 9 bases outside the gene matches. The sample comes from a study of T cells in Graves' hyperthyroidism and ophthalmopathy. General study results and limits: Most thyroid clonotypes expanded above 0.001 were also detected in blood. Stable hyperthyroidism was separated from ophthalmopathy by a model based on 13 V-J features.

What was amplified from RNA transcripts were TCR beta CDR3 regions. First-round RT-PCR with HTBI primers amplified the TCR CDR3 region. TCRdb re-called the multiplex PCR reads through MiXCR, storing one row per CDR3 protein. The profile shows about 360,000 distinct CDR3 sequences, over 10% of them singletons. Calling Graves' hyperthyroidism stable meant ophthalmopathy did not progress within 18 months. Sequencing was performed on blood. V gene TRBV7-8 combines with J gene TRBJ2-3; TRBD2 aligns across 7 bases. The TCR comes from a woman aged 18-29 years with Graves' hyperthyroidism. The CDR3 here is CASSAGLGLRTDTQYF. The DNA of the CDR3 is TGTGCCAGCAGCGCTGGCCTGGGACTACGCACAGATACGCAGTATTTT.